The clone carrying this TCR beta chain was picked up many times. Its matching antigen is unknown. The data were taken from a study of T cells in Graves' hyperthyroidism and ophthalmopathy. Amplified regions were TCR beta CDR3 sequences from RNA transcripts. In the first-round RT-PCR of the TCR CDR3, the HTBI primer set was used. One entry per CDR3 protein, called by TCRdb with MiXCR from the multiplex PCR reads. This table holds about 350,000 distinct CDR3 sequences, roughly 14% found once. Findings and limits, study-wide: Peripheral blood also featured most of the thyroid clonotypes expanded above 0.001. Separating ophthalmopathy from stable hyperthyroidism was achieved by a 13 V-J model.

The definition of stable Graves' hyperthyroidism was no ophthalmopathy progression within 18 months. Each patient was aged 18 to 65 and had newly diagnosed hyperthyroidism of under 2 months' duration. This clonotype was sampled from a woman aged 25-40 years with Graves' hyperthyroidism. The sample taken for sequencing was blood.

CDR3: CASSLSGDGYEQYF. In DNA, the CDR3 is TGTGCCAGCAGTTTATCAGGTGACGGCTACGAGCAGTACTTC. V is TRBV27 and J is TRBJ2-7; D call uncertain. CDR3 length: 14 residues. Looked up from germline, CDR1 is MNHEY and CDR2 is SMNVEV (reference sequence). The V end lost 0 bases, the J end lost 3 bases, and 9 bases lay between the germline ends.